Sequencing of this TCR beta chain was carried out in a study of T-cell memory formation after mild COVID-19. Study-wide context: TCR clustering was largely donor specific. Regarding the study as a whole: Among clones contracting day 15 to 85, CD4/CD8 was balanced, whereas later expanders leaned CD4+.

About this clonotype itself: Its target is not known.

TCRdb passed the 5' RACE reads through MiXCR, listing each CDR3 protein once. This table holds approximately 180,000 distinct CDR3 sequences, 16% found once. This CDR3 has 17 amino acids. V shed 9 bases and J shed 4 bases, with 26 bases lying between them. CDR1 and CDR2 from the germline V gene are SGDLS and YYNGEE. What was sequenced was PBMCs or a T cell subset sorted from them (not recorded which). The sequence was collected from an adult woman who had mild COVID-19 (a few samples of this study predate the infection). Cell type and time point are not known. The rearrangement uses TRBV9 and TRBJ2-1; D uncertain. The CDR3 coding sequence is TGTGCCACTGCGAGGATGGAACAGACCCTACCTTACAATGAGCAGTTCTTC. Translated, it gives CATARMEQTLPYNEQFF. Using reference TRBV9 and TRBJ2-1 for the parts outside the CDR3, the full variable domain is DSGVTQTPKHLITATGQRVTLRCSPRSGDLSVYWYQQSLDQGLQFLIQYYNGEERAKGNILERFSAQQFPDLHSELNLSSLELGDSALYFCATARMEQTLPYNEQFFGPGTRLTVL.